Included here is one T cell receptor beta chain sequence, with context. The antigen remains unidentified. This specimen belongs to a study of cytomegalovirus exposure and HLA in healthy donors. Study-wide background: A prior analysis found roughly 110 million unique TCR beta sequences from roughly 180 million T cells.

Whole-study results and caveats: Productive rates of about 90% or about 30% were seen for most TCR beta V segments in an earlier analysis. Some TCR beta chains (roughly 160 of them) were listed as cytomegalovirus-associated. CMV serostatus was the sole immune exposure data available.

The CDR3 extends over 18 amino acids. CDR1 and CDR2 from the germline V gene are MNHEY and SMNVEV (reference sequence). V lost 5 bases and J lost 2, with 25 bases in between. 60 Vbeta and 13 Jbeta primers were used in PCR. Assay used: immunoSEQ multiplex PCR; TCRdb lists only in-frame clones, some missing. The data show 150,000 to 200,000 clones, about 80% seen once. The V and J genes are TRBV27 and TRBJ2-7, with D tentatively TRBD2 (7 bases). The specimen sequenced was PBMCs. This TCR came from a young man in good health and CMV-seropositive. CDR3 nucleotide sequence: TGTGCCAGCAGTAAAAGTGGGGGGGCCATCCCCCTGCCCTACGAGCAGTACTTC. Protein: CASSKSGGAIPLPYEQYF.